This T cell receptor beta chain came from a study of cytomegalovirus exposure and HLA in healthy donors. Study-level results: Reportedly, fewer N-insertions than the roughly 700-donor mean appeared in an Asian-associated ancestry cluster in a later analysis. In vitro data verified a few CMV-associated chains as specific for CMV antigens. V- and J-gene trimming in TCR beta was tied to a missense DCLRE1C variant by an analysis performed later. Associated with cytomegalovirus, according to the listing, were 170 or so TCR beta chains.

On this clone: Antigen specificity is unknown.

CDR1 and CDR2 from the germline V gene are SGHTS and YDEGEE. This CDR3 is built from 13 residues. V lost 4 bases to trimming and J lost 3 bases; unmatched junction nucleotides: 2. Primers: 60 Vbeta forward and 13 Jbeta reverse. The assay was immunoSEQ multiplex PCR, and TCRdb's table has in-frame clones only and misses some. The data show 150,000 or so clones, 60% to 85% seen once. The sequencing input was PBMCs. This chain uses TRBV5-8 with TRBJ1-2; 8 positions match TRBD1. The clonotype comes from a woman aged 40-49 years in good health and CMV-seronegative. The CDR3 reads CASSQDRDYGYTF. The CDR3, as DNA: TGTGCCAGCAGCCAGGACAGGGACTATGGCTACACCTTC.